The clone carrying this T cell receptor (beta chain) was recorded at least ten times. It was RNA transcripts that yielded the amplified TCR beta CDR3 regions. HTBI primers drove first-round RT-PCR of the TCR CDR3. TCRdb processed the multiplex PCR reads anew with MiXCR; each CDR3 protein has one entry. The sample carries hundreds of thousands of distinct CDR3 sequences, around 20% recorded once. The entry originates in a study of T cells in Graves' hyperthyroidism and ophthalmopathy. Across the whole study: It was at initial diagnosis, before any treatment, that peripheral blood was collected.

At least 3 on the Clinical Activity Score was recorded for ophthalmopathy patients, who also had NOSPECS grade at least 4 and duration under 3 months. The diagnoses drew upon clinical symptoms, serum thyroxine and TRAb, thyroid ultrasound and orbital computed tomography. Out of roughly 10 ml of fresh peripheral blood came the PBMCs. The clonotype was recovered from a man aged 25-40 years with Graves' ophthalmopathy. The sequenced sample was blood.

Here the CDR3 reads CASSLVHNEQFF. CDR3 sequence (DNA): TGTGCCAGCAGTTTGGTCCACAATGAGCAGTTCTTC. The rearrangement joins TRBV28 to TRBJ2-1; no clear D gene. Germline-derived CDR1 and CDR2 are MDHEN and SYDVKM. The CDR3 runs 12 residues. Deletions cut 3 bases from V and 5 bases from J, with 5 bases between.